This TCR beta chain was retrieved from a study of blood T cell repertoires in COVID-19. In the original analysis: Reference gene primer amplification in the assay estimated nucleated cell counts. The data were produced by immunoSEQ multiplex PCR, yet TCRdb's version contains in-frame clones alone and is incomplete. V, J and clone size are taken as reported in that table, and D and trimming were inferred from the DNA itself. The sample shows about 170,000 clones, about 91% of them seen only once. The recovered donors of Cohort 3 showed two negative PCRs, clearance, or symptom resolution. This clone has a handful of counts. The trim removed 4 bases at V and 5 bases at J, leaving 16 bases unmatched. Germline-derived CDR1 and CDR2 are KGHDR and SFDVKD. The CDR3 is made up of 18 amino acids.

This clonotype was obtained from a woman aged 18-29 years who had recovered from COVID-19. V gene TRBV24-1 combines with J gene TRBJ2-5, with 9 bases that match TRBD2. Sample: PBMCs or T cells enriched from blood (not recorded which). As DNA, the CDR3 is TGTGCCACCAGTGACCCCAGTGAAGCGGGAGGCTTATCTGAGACCCAGTACTTC. The encoded protein is CATSDPSEAGGLSETQYF.